This is a list of T cell receptor beta chains from one sample in a study of shared clonotypes between healthy human individuals. Assay used: immunoSEQ multiplex PCR; TCRdb lists only in-frame clones, some missing. The sample records 1,400,000 or so clones, approximately 98.5% being singletons. The sample was naive CD4+ T cells sorted from blood. The receptors were sampled from a young man in good health. The CDR3 runs from the conserved cysteine through the conserved F or W. D genes are given only for firm matches. A clone size is listed for some rows: how often the clone was seen (once, few, many), or a class if it is expanded.

length | J | D | V | size | CDR3 | DNA
13 | TRBJ2-7 | NA | TRBV28 | NA | CASSLDSPREQYF | TGTGCCAGCAGTTTGGACTCACCGAGAGAGCAGTACTTC
19 | TRBJ2-1 | TRBD2 | TRBV7-3 | NA | CASSPDPQLAGGIYNEQFF | TGTGCCAGCAGCCCGGACCCCCAACTAGCGGGGGGGATATACAATGAGCAGTTCTTC
15 | TRBJ2-5 | TRBD1 | TRBV11-2 | NA | CASSRTPGGEETQYF | TGTGCCAGCAGCAGGACCCCAGGGGGCGAAGAGACCCAGTACTTC
15 | TRBJ1-5 | NA | TRBV7-9 | once | CASSLAGTWDQPQHF | TGTGCCAGCAGCTTGGCCGGGACTTGGGATCAGCCCCAGCATTTT
15 | TRBJ1-1 | TRBD1 | TRBV9 | NA | CASSVLQGGVAEAFF | TGTGCCAGCAGCGTACTTCAGGGGGGTGTAGCTGAAGCTTTCTTT
13 | TRBJ2-7 | NA | TRBV23-1 | NA | CASSQSLNYEQYF | TGCGCCAGCAGTCAATCGTTGAACTACGAGCAGTACTTC
13 | TRBJ2-2 | TRBD2 | TRBV9 | NA | CASSPTSDGELFF | TGTGCCAGCAGCCCTACTAGCGATGGGGAGCTGTTTTTT
16 | TRBJ1-1 | NA | TRBV19 | once | CASVPPGRILNTEAFF | TGTGCCAGTGTTCCCCCGGGACGGATACTAAACACTGAAGCTTTCTTT
13 | TRBJ1-3 | NA | TRBV14 | NA | CASSQASGNTIYF | TGTGCCAGCAGCCAAGCCTCTGGAAACACCATATATTTT
15 | TRBJ2-3 | TRBD1 | TRBV19 | NA | CASSMSTGHSDTQYF | TGTGCCAGTAGTATGTCGACAGGGCATTCAGATACGCAGTATTTT
15 | TRBJ1-2 | NA | TRBV19 | NA | CASSFFRDTNDGYTF | TGTGCCAGTAGTTTTTTCCGGGACACTAACGATGGCTACACCTTC
15 | TRBJ2-7 | NA | TRBV7-6 | NA | CASSPFGGGSYEQYF | TGTGCCAGCAGCCCCTTTGGGGGAGGTTCCTACGAGCAGTACTTC
15 | TRBJ2-7 | TRBD2 | TRBV5-5 | NA | CASSLFGRAIYEQYF | TGTGCCAGCAGCTTGTTCGGGAGGGCGATCTACGAGCAGTACTTC
13 | TRBJ1-4 | NA | TRBV30 | NA | CAWSSRVGEKLFF | TGTGCCTGGAGTTCCCGGGTTGGTGAAAAACTGTTTTTT
13 | TRBJ2-5 | NA | TRBV11-2 | NA | CASSGGRGETQYF | TGTGCCAGCTCTGGAGGGCGGGGAGAGACCCAGTACTTC
13 | TRBJ2-7 | NA | TRBV6-5 | NA | CASRRGLAYEQYF | TGTGCCAGCAGAAGAGGTCTAGCCTACGAGCAGTACTTC
12 | TRBJ1-1 | NA | TRBV6-6 | NA | CASSPRGYEAFF | TGTGCCAGCAGCCCCCGGGGTTATGAAGCTTTCTTT
16 | TRBJ2-1 | NA | TRBV7-2 | NA | CASSLGQGRIYNEQFF | TGTGCCAGCAGCTTAGGGCAGGGGAGGATATACAATGAGCAGTTCTTC
13 | TRBJ2-4 | NA | TRBV6-1 | NA | CASRGPSGDIQYF | TGTGCCAGCAGGGGACCTTCCGGGGACATTCAGTACTTC
13 | TRBJ2-7 | NA | TRBV5-6 | NA | CASSLTGRYEQYF | TGTGCCAGCAGCTTGACAGGGCGGTACGAGCAGTACTTC
14 | TRBJ1-1 | NA | TRBV7-2 | NA | CASSLGRENTEAFF | TGTGCCAGCAGCTTAGGACGGGAGAACACTGAAGCTTTCTTT
16 | TRBJ2-5 | NA | TRBV6-5 | NA | CASSYSGQMAQETQYF | TGTGCCAGCAGTTACTCAGGACAGATGGCACAAGAGACCCAGTACTTC
14 | TRBJ2-3 | NA | TRBV7-2 | NA | CASSFPGAPDTQYF | TGTGCCAGCAGCTTCCCGGGGGCCCCAGATACGCAGTATTTT
16 | TRBJ2-1 | NA | TRBV5-5 | NA | CASSSRDGGLLAEQFF | TGTGCCAGCAGCTCCCGGGACGGGGGGCTACTAGCGGAGCAGTTCTTC
15 | TRBJ2-5 | TRBD1 | TRBV5-1 | NA | CASTTSGGIRETQYF | TGCGCCAGCACCACATCAGGGGGCATCCGGGAGACCCAGTACTTC
17 | TRBJ2-4 | NA | TRBV14 | NA | CASSQDPWSEGKNIQYF | TGTGCCAGCAGCCAAGACCCTTGGTCAGAGGGCAAAAACATTCAGTACTTC
11 | TRBJ2-7 | NA | TRBV25-1 | once | CASSGGDEQYF | TGTGCCAGCAGTGGAGGGGACGAGCAGTACTTC
14 | TRBJ2-3 | NA | TRBV9 | NA | CASSVGGRTDTQYF | TGTGCCAGCAGCGTTGGGGGCCGCACAGATACGCAGTATTTT
13 | TRBJ1-3 | NA | TRBV7-6 | NA | CASRQGLGNTIYF | TGTGCCAGCAGACAGGGTTTAGGAAACACCATATATTTT
19 | TRBJ2-3 | TRBD2 | TRBV5-1 | once | CASSLTRGAGEGASDTQYF | TGCGCCAGCAGCTTAACTCGCGGAGCGGGGGAGGGTGCCAGCGATACGCAGTATTTT
17 | TRBJ2-7 | TRBD1 | TRBV25-1 | once | CASSDTTRDRKHYEQYF | TGTGCCAGCAGTGATACTACCCGGGACAGGAAACACTACGAGCAGTACTTC
16 | TRBJ2-3 | TRBD2 | TRBV14 | NA | CASSQEWGTRIDTQYF | TGTGCCAGCAGCCAAGAATGGGGGACTAGGATCGATACGCAGTATTTT
14 | TRBJ1-1 | TRBD1 | TRBV29-1 | NA | CSARQGAVNTEAFF | TGCAGCGCCAGACAGGGGGCGGTGAACACTGAAGCTTTCTTT
15 | TRBJ2-3 | TRBD2 | TRBV30 | once | CAWNSREGGTDTQYF | TGTGCCTGGAATTCGCGGGAGGGAGGGACAGATACGCAGTATTTT
15 | TRBJ2-1 | TRBD1 | TRBV7-9 | NA | CASSFGGTVLNEQFF | TGTGCCAGCAGCTTTGGTGGGACAGTTCTGAATGAGCAGTTCTTC
14 | TRBJ2-7 | NA | TRBV28 | NA | CASSSPLRQYEQYF | TGTGCCAGCAGTTCCCCCCTAAGACAGTACGAGCAGTACTTC
14 | TRBJ2-1 | TRBD2 | TRBV19 | NA | CASSKLAGGYEQFF | TGTGCCAGTAGTAAGCTAGCGGGTGGATATGAGCAGTTCTTC
16 | TRBJ1-5 | NA | TRBV5-6 | NA | CASSLRVGAQNQPQHF | TGTGCCAGCAGCCTACGGGTGGGCGCCCAGAATCAGCCCCAGCATTTT
13 | TRBJ1-1 | TRBD1 | TRBV14 | NA | CASSLRQGSVAFF | TGTGCCAGCAGCCTTCGACAGGGAAGTGTCGCTTTCTTT
14 | TRBJ2-1 | NA | TRBV29-1 | NA | CSVAGHPSYNEQFF | TGCAGCGTTGCGGGTCACCCCTCCTACAATGAGCAGTTCTTC
13 | TRBJ2-7 | TRBD2 | TRBV29-1 | NA | CSAGLAPLGEQYF | TGCAGCGCCGGACTAGCGCCCCTTGGCGAGCAGTACTTC
15 | TRBJ2-1 | TRBD2 | TRBV5-4 | once | CALKKETSVYNEQFF | TGTGCCTTGAAGAAAGAGACTAGCGTGTACAATGAGCAGTTCTTC
13 | TRBJ2-3 | NA | TRBV7-8 | NA | CASSFSEGATQYF | TGTGCCAGCAGCTTTTCAGAGGGCGCCACGCAGTATTTT
15 | TRBJ2-3 | NA | TRBV5-4 | NA | CASSLERSSTDTQYF | TGTGCCAGCAGCTTGGAGCGGTCTAGCACAGATACGCAGTATTTT